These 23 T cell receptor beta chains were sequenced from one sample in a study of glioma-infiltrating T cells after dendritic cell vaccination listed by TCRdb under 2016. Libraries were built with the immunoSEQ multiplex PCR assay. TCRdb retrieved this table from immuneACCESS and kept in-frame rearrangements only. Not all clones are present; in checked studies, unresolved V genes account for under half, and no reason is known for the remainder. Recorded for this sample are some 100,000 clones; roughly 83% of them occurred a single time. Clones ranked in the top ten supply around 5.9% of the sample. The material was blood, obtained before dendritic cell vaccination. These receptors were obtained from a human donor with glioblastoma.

CDR3 loop: CASSASLLDYGYTF. CDR3 coding DNA: TGTGCCAGCAGCGCCTCTTTATTAGACTATGGCTACACCTTC. V gene TRBV5-4 combines with J gene TRBJ1-2; no reliable D call. This CDR3 is built from 14 residues. Germline V gene sequence: CDR1 SGHNT, CDR2 YYREEE (reference sequence). Trimming pared 4 bases from V and 3 bases from J, leaving 13 bases between.

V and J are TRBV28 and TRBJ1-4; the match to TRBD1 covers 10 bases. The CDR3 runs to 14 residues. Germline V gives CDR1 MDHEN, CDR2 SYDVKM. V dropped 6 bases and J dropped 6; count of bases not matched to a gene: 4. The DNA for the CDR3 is TGTGCCAGCAGCACCGGGACAGGGGATGAAAAACTGTTTTTT. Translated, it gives CASSTGTGDEKLFF. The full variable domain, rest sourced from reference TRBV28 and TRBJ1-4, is DVKVTQSSRYLVKRTGEKVFLECVQDMDHENMFWYRQDPGLGLRLIYFSYDVKMKEKGDIPEGYSVSREKKERFSLILESASTNQTSMYLCASSTGTGDEKLFFGSGTQLSVL.

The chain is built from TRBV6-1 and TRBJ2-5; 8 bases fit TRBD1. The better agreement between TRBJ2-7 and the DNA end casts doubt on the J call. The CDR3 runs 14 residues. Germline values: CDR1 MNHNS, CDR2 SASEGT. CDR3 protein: CASSKDRVKNEQYF. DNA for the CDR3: TGTGCCAGCAGTAAGGACAGGGTAAAGAACGAGCAGTACTTC.

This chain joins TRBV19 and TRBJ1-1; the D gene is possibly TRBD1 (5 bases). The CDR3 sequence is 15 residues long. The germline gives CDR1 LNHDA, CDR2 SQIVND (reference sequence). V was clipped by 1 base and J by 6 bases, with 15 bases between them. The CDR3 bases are TGTGCCAGTAGTATAGCGGGGGGTCTGATTTCTGAAGCTTTCTTT. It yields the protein CASSIAGGLISEAFF.

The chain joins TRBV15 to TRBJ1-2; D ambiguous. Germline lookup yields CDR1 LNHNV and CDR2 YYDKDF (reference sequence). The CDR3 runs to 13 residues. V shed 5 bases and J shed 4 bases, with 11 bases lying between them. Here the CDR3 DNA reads TGTGCCACCAGCCCAGGCCACCTCTATGGCTACACCTTC. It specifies CATSPGHLYGYTF.

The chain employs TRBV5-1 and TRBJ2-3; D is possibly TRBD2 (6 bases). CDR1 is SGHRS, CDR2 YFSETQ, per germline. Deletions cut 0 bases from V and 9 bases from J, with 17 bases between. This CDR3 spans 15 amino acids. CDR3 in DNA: TGCGCCAGCAGCTTGGTTGCGGGGAGCTCCGTAACGCAGTATTTT. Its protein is CASSLVAGSSVTQYF.

CDR3 DNA sequence: TGTGCCAGCAGTTTTCTAGCGGGAGTAGACGAGCAGTACTTC. Its translation is CASSFLAGVDEQYF. The chain carries TRBV27 and TRBJ2-7; 10 bases align to TRBD2. The CDR3 runs to 14 residues. V lost 3 bases, J lost 5 bases, and 4 bases stayed unmatched. From germline, CDR1 is MNHEY and CDR2 SMNVEV (reference sequence).

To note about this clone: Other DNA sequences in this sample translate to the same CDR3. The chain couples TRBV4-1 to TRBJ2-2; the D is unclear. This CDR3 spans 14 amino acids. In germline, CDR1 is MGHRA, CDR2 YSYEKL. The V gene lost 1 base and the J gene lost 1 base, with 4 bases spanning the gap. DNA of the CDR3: TGCGCCAGCAGCCAAGCTCTGAACACCGGGGAGCTGTTTTTT. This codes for CASSQALNTGELFF.

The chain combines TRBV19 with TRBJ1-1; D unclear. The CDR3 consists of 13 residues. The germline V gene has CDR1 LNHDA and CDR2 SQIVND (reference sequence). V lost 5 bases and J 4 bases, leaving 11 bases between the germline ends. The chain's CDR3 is CASSPRRSTEAFF. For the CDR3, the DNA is TGTGCCAGTAGTCCACGAAGGAGCACTGAAGCTTTCTTT.

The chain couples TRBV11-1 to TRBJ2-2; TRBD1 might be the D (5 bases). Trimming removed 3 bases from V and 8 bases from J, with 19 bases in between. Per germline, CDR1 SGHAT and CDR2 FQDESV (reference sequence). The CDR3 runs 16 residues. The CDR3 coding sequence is TGTGCCAGCAGCTTTTTCAGGGTCAGAAGTTCTGGGGAGCTGTTTTTT. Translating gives CASSFFRVRSSGELFF.

The CDR3 nucleotides read TGTGCCAGCAGTGATTTAGCGGGCTCCTACAATGAGCAGTTCTTC. It is translated as CASSDLAGSYNEQFF. The chain has TRBV6-1 and TRBJ2-1; 7 bases fit TRBD2. Losses at the gene ends were 3 bases for V and 0 bases for J; bases not matched to a gene: 2. The V gene's germline CDR1 is MNHNS and CDR2 SASEGT. The CDR3 has 15 amino acids.

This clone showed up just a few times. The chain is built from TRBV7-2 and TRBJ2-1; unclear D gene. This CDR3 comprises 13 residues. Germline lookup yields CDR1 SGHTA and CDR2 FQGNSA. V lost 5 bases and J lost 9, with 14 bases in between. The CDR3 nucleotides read TGTGCCAGCAGCACCCCACGACAACGTGAGCAGTTCTTC. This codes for CASSTPRQREQFF.

The CDR3 protein is CSAYSQDNGYTF. CDR3 sequence (DNA): TGCAGCGCGTATTCACAGGACAATGGCTACACCTTC. The gene calls are TRBV29-1 and TRBJ1-2, with D perhaps TRBD1 (5 bases). CDR1 SQVTM and CDR2 ANQGSEA come from the germline V gene. The CDR3 loop spans 12 amino acids. Trimming removed 7 bases from V and 6 bases from J, with 15 bases in between.

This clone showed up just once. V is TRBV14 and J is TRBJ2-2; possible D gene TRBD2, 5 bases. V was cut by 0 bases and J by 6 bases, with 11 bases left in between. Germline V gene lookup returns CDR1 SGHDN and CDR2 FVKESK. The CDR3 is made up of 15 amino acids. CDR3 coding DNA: TGTGCCAGCAGCCAAGATCTCGGAGGTGCCGGGGAGCTGTTTTTT. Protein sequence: CASSQDLGGAGELFF.

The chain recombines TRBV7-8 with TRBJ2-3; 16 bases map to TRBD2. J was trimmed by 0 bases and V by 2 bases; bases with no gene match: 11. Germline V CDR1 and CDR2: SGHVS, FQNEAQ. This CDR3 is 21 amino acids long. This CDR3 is CASSLRVGTSGRARSTDTQYF. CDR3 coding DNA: TGTGCCAGCAGCTTAAGGGTAGGGACTAGCGGGAGGGCCAGGAGCACAGATACGCAGTATTTT.

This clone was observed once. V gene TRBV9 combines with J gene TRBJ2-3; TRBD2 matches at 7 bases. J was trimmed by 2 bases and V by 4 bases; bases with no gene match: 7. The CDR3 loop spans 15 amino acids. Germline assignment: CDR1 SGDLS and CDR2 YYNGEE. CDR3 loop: CASSLTAGDTDTQYF. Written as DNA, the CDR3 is TGTGCCAGCAGCCTTACGGCGGGAGACACAGATACGCAGTATTTT.

CDR3 loop: CASSLGLAGELFF. CDR3 DNA sequence: TGTGCCAGCAGTCTCGGACTAGCGGGGGAGCTGTTTTTT. This chain connects TRBV28 to TRBJ2-2; TRBD2 matches at 9 bases. Germline V gene data show CDR1 as MDHEN and CDR2 as SYDVKM. The CDR3 length is 13 residues. Trimming took 5 bases from V and 8 from J; bases not matched to a gene: 3.

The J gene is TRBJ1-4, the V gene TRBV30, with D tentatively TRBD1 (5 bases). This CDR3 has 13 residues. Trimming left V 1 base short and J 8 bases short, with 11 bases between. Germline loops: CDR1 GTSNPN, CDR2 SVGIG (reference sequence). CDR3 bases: TGTGCCTGGAGTGAGGGGCTCCAAGAAAAACTGTTTTTT. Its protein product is CAWSEGLQEKLFF.

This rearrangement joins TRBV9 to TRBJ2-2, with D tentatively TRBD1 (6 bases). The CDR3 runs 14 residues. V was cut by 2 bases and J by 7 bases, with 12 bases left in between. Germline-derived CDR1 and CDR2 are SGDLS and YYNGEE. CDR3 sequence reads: CASSVAGANGELFF. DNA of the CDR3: TGTGCCAGCAGCGTGGCAGGGGCGAACGGGGAGCTGTTTTTT.

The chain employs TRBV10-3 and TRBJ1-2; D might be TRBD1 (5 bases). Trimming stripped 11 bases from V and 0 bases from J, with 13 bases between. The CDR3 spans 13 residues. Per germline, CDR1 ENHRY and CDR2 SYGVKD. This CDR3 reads CASQDHTNYGYTF. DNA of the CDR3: TGTGCCTCACAGGACCATACTAACTATGGCTACACCTTC.

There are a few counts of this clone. The CDR3 bases are TGCGCCAGCAGCCAAGTACTAGCGGGATTCACAGATACGCAGTATTTT. This encodes CASSQVLAGFTDTQYF. The V call is TRBV4-1, the J call TRBJ2-3; 10 bases fit TRBD2. V lost 1 base and J lost 2; bases outside the gene matches: 3. The germline gives CDR1 MGHRA, CDR2 YSYEKL. This CDR3 is built from 16 residues.

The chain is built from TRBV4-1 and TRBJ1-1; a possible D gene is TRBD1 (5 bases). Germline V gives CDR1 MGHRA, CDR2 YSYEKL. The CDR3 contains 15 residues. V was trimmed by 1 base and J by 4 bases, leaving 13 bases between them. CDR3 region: CASSQGGARVTEAFF. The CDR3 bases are TGCGCCAGCAGCCAAGGCGGGGCGCGGGTCACTGAAGCTTTCTTT.

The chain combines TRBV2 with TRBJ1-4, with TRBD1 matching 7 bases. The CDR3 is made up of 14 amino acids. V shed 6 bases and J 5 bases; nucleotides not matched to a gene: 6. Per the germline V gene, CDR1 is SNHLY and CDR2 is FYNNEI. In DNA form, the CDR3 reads TGTGCCAGCAGCGTCCAGGGGGAGAATGAAAAACTGTTTTTT. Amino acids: CASSVQGENEKLFF.